This TCR beta chain derives from a study of B cell selection in AIRE deficiency. Regulatory T cells were sorted as CD4+CD25hiCD127low/negative cells. Findings of the study overall: Shorter CDR3s marked shared Treg sequences, biased toward few non-templated insertions. AIRE-deficient Tconv and Treg repertoires matched healthy donors in TCRBV, CDR3 length, diversity.

Clones were sequenced by immunoSEQ multiplex PCR, and TCRdb holds only the in-frame ones, with some missing. This table has about 21,000 clones, approximately 94% appearing once. With 7 bases clipped from V and 5 bases from J, the junction kept 2 bases outside the gene matches. Germline CDR1 MNHNY, CDR2 SVGAGI (reference sequence). The CDR3 has 12 residues. This clone was observed a single time. Its specificity is not known. This sequence joins TRBV6-6 and TRBJ2-5, with 9 bases lining up with TRBD1. The sequence derives from a human donor with AIRE deficiency. The material sequenced was Tregs sorted from PBMCs. This CDR3 reads CASKQGAETQYF. CDR3 in DNA: TGTGCCAGCAAACAGGGGGCTGAGACCCAGTACTTC.